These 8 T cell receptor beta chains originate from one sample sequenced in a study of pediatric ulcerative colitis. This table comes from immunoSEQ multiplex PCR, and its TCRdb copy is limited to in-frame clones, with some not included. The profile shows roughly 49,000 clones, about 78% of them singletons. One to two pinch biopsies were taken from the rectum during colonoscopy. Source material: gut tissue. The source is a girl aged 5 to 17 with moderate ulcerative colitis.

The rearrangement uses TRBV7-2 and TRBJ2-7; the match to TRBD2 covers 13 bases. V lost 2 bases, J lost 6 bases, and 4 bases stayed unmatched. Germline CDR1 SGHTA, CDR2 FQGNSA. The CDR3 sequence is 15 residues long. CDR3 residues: CASSLRLAGGGEQYF. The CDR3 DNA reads TGTGCCAGCAGCTTAAGACTAGCGGGAGGAGGCGAGCAGTACTTC. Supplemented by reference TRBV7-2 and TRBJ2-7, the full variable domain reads GAGVSQSPSNKVTEKGKDVELRCDPISGHTALYWYRQSLGQGLEFLIYFQGNSAPDKSGLPSDRFSAERTGGSVSTLTIQRTQQEDSAVYLCASSLRLAGGGEQYFGPGTRLTVT.

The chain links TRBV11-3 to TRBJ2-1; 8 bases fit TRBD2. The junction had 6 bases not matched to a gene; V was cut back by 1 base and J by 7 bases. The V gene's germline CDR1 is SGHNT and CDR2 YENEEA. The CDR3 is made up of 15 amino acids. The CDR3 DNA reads TGTGCCAGCAGCTTAGCTAGCGGGTGGTTAAATGAGCAGTTCTTC. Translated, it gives CASSLASGWLNEQFF. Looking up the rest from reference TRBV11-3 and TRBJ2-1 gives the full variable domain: EAGVVQSPRYKIIEKKQPVAFWCNPISGHNTLYWYLQNLGQGPELLIRYENEEAVDDSQLPKDRFSAERLKGVDSTLKIQPAELGDSAVYLCASSLASGWLNEQFFGPGTRLTVL.

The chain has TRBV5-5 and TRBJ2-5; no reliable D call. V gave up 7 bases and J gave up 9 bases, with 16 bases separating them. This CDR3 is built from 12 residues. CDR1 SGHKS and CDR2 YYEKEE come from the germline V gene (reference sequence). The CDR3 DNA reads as TGTGCCAGCGTCGAAGCAACTCAGGCCCAGTACTTC. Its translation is CASVEATQAQYF.

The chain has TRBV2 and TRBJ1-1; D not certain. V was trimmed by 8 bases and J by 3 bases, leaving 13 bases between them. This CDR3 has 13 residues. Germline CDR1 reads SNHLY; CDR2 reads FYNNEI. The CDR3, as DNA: TGTGCCAGCCGGGCGGCCGGGGACACTGAAGCTTTCTTT. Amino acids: CASRAAGDTEAFF.

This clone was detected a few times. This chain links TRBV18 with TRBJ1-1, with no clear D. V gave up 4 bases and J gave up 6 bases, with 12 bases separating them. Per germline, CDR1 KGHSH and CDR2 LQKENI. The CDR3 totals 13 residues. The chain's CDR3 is CASSREVSAEAFF. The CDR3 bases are TGTGCCAGCTCACGTGAGGTTTCCGCTGAAGCTTTCTTT.

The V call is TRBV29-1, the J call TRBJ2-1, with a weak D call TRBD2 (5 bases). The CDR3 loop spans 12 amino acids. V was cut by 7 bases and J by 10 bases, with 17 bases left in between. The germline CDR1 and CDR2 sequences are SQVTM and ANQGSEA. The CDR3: CSAKLDWREQFF. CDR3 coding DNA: TGCAGCGCAAAACTAGACTGGCGGGAGCAGTTCTTC.

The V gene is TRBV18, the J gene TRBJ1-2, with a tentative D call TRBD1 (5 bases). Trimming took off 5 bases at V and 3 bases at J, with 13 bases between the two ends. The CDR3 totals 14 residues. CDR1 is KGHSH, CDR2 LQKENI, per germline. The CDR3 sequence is CASSIRQGDYGYTF. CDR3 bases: TGTGCCAGCTCAATCCGGCAGGGTGACTATGGCTACACCTTC.

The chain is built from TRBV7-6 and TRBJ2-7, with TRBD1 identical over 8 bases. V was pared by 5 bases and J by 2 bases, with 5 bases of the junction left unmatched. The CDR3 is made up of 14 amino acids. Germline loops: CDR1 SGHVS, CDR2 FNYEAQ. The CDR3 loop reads CASSRQGSTYEQYF. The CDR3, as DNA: TGTGCCAGCAGCAGACAGGGGTCTACCTACGAGCAGTACTTC.